This T cell receptor beta chain was captured by sequencing in a study of T cell responses to AZD1222 COVID-19 vaccine. Study-wide results and limits: CD4 TCRs covered the whole spike, strongest at regions 160-218 and 743-854. Within unmutated variant regions lay the reported targets of nearly half of spike-specific TCRs. Increases in Spike-specific TCR breadth and depth were seen after two AZD1222 doses. The donors showed a predominance of white British ancestry and of females, with possible underestimation of clonal diversity.

Assay: immunoSEQ multiplex PCR; the TCRdb copy retains only in-frame clones and omits some. The data show about 130,000 clones, with almost 85% seen just once and 7.9% held by the top ten. To note about this clone: Its antigen is still unknown.

CDR3 length: 16 residues. Germline-derived CDR1 and CDR2 are MGHDK and SYGVNS. J lost 7 bases, V lost 3 bases, and 9 bases had no gene match. The TCR sequence derives from an adult who received the MenACWY meningococcal vaccine as a control. V usage is TRBV25-1 and J usage is TRBJ2-2; TRBD1 matches 9 bases. Sequenced material: peripheral blood, taken 28 days after the second dose of the MenACWY control vaccine. Here the CDR3 reads CASSDPRTGEVGELFF. As DNA, the CDR3 is TGTGCCAGCAGTGACCCCAGGACAGGGGAAGTCGGGGAGCTGTTTTTT.